This T cell receptor (beta chain) emerged from a study of cytomegalovirus exposure and HLA in healthy donors. Findings and caveats of the study: Through in vitro validation, a few CMV-associated chains were shown to be specific for CMV antigens. For TCR beta chains, V- and J-gene trimming was later linked to a missense DCLRE1C variant. Analyses of presence/absence relied on an assumption of roughly uniform sequencing depth across donors.

The PCR used 60 Vbeta and 13 Jbeta primers. Profiling relied on immunoSEQ multiplex PCR, and the TCRdb table lists in-frame clones only, not all of them. The sample includes fewer than 110,000 clones, around 77% of them seen just once. The V end was cut by 4 bases, the J end by 6 bases, with 16 bases between. CDR3 length: 14 amino acids. The germline V gene encodes CDR1 SGDLS and CDR2 YYNGEE. On this clone itself: What it binds is not known.

The source material was PBMCs. The origin of this receptor is a male donor in good health and CMV-seronegative. V gene TRBV9 combines with J gene TRBJ1-2; TRBD1 is a possible D gene (5 bases). Written as DNA, the CDR3 is TGTGCCAGCAGCCCACATCGACAGAAAAATGGCTACACCTTC. Its protein product is CASSPHRQKNGYTF. The complete variable domain, with remaining parts taken from reference TRBV9 and TRBJ1-2, reads DSGVTQTPKHLITATGQRVTLRCSPRSGDLSVYWYQQSLDQGLQFLIQYYNGEERAKGNILERFSAQQFPDLHSELNLSSLELGDSALYFCASSPHRQKNGYTFGSGTRLTVV.